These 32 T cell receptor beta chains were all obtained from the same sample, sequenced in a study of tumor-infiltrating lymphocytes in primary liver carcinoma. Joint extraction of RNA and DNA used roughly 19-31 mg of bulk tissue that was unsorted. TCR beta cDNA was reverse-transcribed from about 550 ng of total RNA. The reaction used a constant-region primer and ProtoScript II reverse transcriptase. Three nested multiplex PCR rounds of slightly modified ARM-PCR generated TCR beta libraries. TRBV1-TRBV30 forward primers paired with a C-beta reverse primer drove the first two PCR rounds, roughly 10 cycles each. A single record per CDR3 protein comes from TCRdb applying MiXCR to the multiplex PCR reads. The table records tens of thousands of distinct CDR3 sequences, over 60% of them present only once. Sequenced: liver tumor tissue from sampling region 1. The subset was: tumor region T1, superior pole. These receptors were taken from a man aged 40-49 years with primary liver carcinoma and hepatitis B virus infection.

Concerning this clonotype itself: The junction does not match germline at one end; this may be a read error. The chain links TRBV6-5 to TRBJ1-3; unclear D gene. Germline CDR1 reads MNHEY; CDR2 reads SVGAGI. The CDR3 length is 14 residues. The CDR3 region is CASGRYISGNPIYF. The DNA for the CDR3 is TGTGCCAGCGGCAGGTATATCTCTGGAAACCCCATATATTTT.

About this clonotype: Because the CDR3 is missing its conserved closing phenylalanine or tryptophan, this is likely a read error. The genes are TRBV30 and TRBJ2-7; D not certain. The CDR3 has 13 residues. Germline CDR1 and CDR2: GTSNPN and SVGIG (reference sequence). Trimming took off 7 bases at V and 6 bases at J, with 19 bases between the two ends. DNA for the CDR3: TGTGCCTCAGACCGTGGTTTAGGTGGCGAGCAGTACTCC. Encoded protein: CASDRGLGGEQYS.

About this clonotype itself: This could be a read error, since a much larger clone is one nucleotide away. CDR3: CVSSEGYYKQYF. The CDR3 bases are TGTGTCAGCAGTGAAGGTTATTACAAGCAGTACTTC. The gene calls are TRBV6-1 and TRBJ2-7; D is unresolved. The length of the CDR3 is 12 residues. Germline V gene lookup returns CDR1 MNHNS and CDR2 SASEGT.

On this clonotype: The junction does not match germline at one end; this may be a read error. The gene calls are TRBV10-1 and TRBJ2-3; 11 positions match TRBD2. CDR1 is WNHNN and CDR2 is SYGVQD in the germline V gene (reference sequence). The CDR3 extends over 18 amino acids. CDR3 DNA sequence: TGCGCCAGTAGTGCCCTGCCGGGACTAGCGGAAAGCACAGGTACGCAGTATTTT. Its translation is CASSALPGLAESTGTQYF.

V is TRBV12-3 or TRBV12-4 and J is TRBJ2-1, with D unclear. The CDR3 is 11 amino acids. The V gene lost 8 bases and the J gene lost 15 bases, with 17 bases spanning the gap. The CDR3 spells CASEKSGITFF. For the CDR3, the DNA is TGTGCCAGCGAAAAGAGTGGGATTACGTTCTTC.

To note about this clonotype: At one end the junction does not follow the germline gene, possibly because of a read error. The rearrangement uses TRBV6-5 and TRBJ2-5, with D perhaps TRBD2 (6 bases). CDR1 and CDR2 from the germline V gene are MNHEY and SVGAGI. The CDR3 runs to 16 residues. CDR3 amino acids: CARSSRTEGTGETQYF. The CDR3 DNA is TGTGCCAGAAGTTCCCGTACGGAGGGGACCGGAGAGACCCAGTACTTC.

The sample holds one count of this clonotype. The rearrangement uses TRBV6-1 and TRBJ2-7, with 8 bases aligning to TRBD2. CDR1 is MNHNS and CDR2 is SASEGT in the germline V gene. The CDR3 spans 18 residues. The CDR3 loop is CASIFQTSEALSSYEQYF. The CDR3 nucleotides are TGTGCAAGTATCTTCCAGACTAGCGAGGCCCTGAGCTCCTACGAGCAGTACTTC.

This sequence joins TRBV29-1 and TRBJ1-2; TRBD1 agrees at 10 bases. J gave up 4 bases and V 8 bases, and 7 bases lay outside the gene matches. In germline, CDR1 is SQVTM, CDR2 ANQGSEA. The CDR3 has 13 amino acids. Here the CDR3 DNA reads TGCAGCATTCAAGGGACAGGGGCCTATGGCTACACCTTC. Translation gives CSIQGTGAYGYTF.

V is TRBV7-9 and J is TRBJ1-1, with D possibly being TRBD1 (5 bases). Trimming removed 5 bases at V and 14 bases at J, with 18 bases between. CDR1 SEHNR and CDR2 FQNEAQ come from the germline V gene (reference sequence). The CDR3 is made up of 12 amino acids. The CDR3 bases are TGTGCCAGCAGCCACGACGGGACTGAAGAATTCTTT. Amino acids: CASSHDGTEEFF. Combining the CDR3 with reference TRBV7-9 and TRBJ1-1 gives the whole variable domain DTGVSQNPRHKITKRGQNVTFRCDPISEHNRLYWYRQTLGQGPEFLTYFQNEAQLEKSRLLSDRFSAERPKGSFSTLEIQRTEQGDSAMYLCASSHDGTEEFFGQGTRLTVV.

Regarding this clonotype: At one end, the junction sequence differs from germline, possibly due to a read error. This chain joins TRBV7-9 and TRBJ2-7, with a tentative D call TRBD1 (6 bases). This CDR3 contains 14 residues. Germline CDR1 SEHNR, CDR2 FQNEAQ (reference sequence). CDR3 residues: CAGSPNRVPDEQYF. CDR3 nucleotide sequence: TGTGCCGGCAGCCCAAACAGGGTTCCCGACGAGCAATACTTC. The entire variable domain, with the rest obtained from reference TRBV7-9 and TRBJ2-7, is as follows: DTGVSQNPRHKITKRGQNVTFRCDPISEHNRLYWYRQTLGQGPEFLTYFQNEAQLEKSRLLSDRFSAERPKGSFSTLEIQRTEQGDSAMYLCAGSPNRVPDEQYFGPGTRLTVT.

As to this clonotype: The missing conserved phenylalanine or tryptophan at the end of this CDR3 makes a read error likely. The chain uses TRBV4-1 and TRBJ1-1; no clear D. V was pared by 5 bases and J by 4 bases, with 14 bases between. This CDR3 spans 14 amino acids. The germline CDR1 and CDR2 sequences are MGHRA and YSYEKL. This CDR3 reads CASSSWLGSTEAFS. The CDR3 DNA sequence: TGCGCCAGCAGCAGTTGGTTAGGGAGCACTGAAGCTTTCTCT.

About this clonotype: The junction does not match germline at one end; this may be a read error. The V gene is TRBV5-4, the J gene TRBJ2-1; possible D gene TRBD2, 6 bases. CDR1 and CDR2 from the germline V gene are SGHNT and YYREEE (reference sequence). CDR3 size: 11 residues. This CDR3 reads CACSFSGEQFF. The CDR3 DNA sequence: TGTGCCTGCAGCTTTAGCGGTGAGCAGTTCTTT.

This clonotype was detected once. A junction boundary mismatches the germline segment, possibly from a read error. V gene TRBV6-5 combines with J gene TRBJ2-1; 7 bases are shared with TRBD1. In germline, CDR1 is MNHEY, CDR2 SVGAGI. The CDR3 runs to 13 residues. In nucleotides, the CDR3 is TGTGCCAGCAATTCGGGGACAGCCAGGAAGCAATTCTTC. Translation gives CASNSGTARKQFF.

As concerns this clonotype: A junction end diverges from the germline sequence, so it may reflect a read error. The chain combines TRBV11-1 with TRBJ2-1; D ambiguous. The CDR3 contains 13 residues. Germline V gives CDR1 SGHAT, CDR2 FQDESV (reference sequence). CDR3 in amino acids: CASNLAWANEQFF. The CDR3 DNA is TGTGCCAGCAACTTAGCCTGGGCAAATGAGCAGTTCTTC.

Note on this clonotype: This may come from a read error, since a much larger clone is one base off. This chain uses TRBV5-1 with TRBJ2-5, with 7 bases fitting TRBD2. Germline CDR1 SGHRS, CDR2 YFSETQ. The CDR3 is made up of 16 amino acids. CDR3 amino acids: CVSSLALAGRQETQYF. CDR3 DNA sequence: TGCGTCAGCAGCTTGGCCTTAGCGGGTCGCCAAGAGACCCAGTACTTC.

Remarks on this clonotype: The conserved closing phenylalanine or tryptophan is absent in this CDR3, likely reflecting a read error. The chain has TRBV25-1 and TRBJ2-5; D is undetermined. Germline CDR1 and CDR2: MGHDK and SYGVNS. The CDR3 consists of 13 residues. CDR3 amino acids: CVSSDYGSGTQYL. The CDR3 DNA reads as TGTGTCAGTAGTGATTACGGCTCGGGGACCCAGTACCTC.

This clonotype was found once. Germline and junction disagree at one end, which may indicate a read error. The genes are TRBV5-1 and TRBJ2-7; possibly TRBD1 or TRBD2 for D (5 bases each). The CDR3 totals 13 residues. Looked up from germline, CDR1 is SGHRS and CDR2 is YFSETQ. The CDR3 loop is CTSRDGAPYEQYF. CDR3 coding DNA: TGCACCAGCAGGGACGGAGCCCCCTACGAGCAGTACTTC.

The CDR3 spells CAIIGSVRESIEQYF. The CDR3 coding sequence is TGTGCCATCATTGGATCTGTCCGGGAGAGTATCGAGCAGTACTTC. V usage is TRBV10-3 and J usage is TRBJ2-7; possible D gene TRBD2, 6 bases. Germline CDR1 and CDR2: ENHRY and SYGVKD. V dropped 7 bases and J dropped 6 bases, with 22 bases sitting between them. The length of the CDR3 is 15 residues.

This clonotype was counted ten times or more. DNA of the CDR3: TGCGCCAGCAGAGGGGCGACAGGGAATTCCTACGAGCAGTACTTC. Protein sequence: CASRGATGNSYEQYF. This chain connects TRBV5-1 to TRBJ2-7, with 7 bases aligning to TRBD1. CDR1 and CDR2 (germline): SGHRS, YFSETQ. V was pared by 5 bases and J by 1 base, with 9 bases of the junction left unmatched. The CDR3 covers 15 residues. Using reference TRBV5-1 and TRBJ2-7 for the parts outside the CDR3, the full variable domain is KAGVTQTPRYLIKTRGQQVTLSCSPISGHRSVSWYQQTPGQGLQFLFEYFSETQRNKGNFPGRFSGRQFSNSRSEMNVSTLELGDSALYLCASRGATGNSYEQYFGPGTRLTVT.

This CDR3 reads CASSPVALNQPQHF. CDR3 in DNA: TGTGCCAGCAGCCCAGTGGCATTGAATCAGCCCCAGCATTTT. The chain links TRBV7-8 to TRBJ1-5; D gene unclear. CDR1 and CDR2 from the germline V gene are SGHVS and FQNEAQ. Trimming shortened V by 5 bases and J by 4 bases, and 12 bases separated the two germline ends. This CDR3 contains 14 residues.

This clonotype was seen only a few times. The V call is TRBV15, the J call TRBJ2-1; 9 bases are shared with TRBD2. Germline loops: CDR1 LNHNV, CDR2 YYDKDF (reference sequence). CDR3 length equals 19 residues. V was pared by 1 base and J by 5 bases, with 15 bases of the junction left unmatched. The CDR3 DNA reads TGTGCCACCAGCAGAGCTGATAGCGGGAGAGCGATACCGGACAATGAGCAGTTCTTC. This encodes CATSRADSGRAIPDNEQFF.

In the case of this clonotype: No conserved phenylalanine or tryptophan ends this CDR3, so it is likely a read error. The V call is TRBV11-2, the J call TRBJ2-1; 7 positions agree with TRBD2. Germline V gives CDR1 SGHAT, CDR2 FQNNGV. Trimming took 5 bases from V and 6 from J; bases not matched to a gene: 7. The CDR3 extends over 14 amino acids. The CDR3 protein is CASSTAGSRNEQFL. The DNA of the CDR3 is TGTGCCAGCAGCACAGCGGGAAGTCGCAATGAGCAGTTCTTA.

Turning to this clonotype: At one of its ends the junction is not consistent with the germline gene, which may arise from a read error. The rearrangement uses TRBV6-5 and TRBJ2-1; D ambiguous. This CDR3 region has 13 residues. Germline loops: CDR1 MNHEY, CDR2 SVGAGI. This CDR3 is CASSWTRNNEQFF. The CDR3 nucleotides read TGTGCTAGCAGCTGGACGCGTAACAATGAGCAGTTCTTC.

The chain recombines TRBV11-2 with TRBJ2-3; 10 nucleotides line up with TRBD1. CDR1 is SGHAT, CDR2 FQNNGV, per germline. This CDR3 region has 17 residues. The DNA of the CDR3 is TGTGATAGCATCTTAGATCTTGGGACAGGGGCAAGCGATACGCAGTATTTT. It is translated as CDSILDLGTGASDTQYF.

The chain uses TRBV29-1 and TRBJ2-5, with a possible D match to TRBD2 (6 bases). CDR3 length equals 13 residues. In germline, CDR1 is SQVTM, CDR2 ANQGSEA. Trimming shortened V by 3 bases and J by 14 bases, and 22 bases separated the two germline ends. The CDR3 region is CSVDTGDGETHYF. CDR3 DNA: TGCAGCGTTGACACGGGGGATGGAGAGACGCACTACTTC.

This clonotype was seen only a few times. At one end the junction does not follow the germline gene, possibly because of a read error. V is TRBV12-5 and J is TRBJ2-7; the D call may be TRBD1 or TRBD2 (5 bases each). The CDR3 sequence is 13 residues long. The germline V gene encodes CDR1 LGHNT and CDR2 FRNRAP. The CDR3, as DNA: TGTGCCAGTGAGGGGACCGGTTCCTACGGGCAGCACTTC. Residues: CASEGTGSYGQHF. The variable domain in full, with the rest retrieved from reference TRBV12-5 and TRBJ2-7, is DARVTQTPRHKVTEMGQEVTMRCQPILGHNTVFWYRQTMMQGLELLAYFRNRAPLDDSGMPKDRFSAEMPDATLATLKIQPSEPRDSAVYFCASEGTGSYGQHFGPGTRLTVT.

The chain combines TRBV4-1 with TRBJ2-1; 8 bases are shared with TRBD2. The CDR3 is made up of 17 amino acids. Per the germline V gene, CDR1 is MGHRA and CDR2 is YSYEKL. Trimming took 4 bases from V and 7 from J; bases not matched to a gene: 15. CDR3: CASSLEAGVLGRNEQFF. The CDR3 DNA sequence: TGCGCCAGCAGCCTAGAAGCGGGAGTACTGGGGAGGAATGAGCAGTTCTTC.

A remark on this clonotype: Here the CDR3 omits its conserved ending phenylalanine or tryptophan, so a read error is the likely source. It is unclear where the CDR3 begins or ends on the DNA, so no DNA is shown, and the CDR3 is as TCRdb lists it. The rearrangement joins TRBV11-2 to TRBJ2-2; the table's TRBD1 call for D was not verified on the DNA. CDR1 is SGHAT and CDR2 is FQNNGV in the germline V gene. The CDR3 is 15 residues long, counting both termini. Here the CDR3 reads CASTLVGRGTGEQFS.

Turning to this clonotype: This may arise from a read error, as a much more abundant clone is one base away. CDR3 loop: CASSLRQGGVNEQFF. The CDR3 DNA sequence: TGTGCCAGCAGTTTACGACAGGGGGGGGTGAATGAGCAGTTCTTC. The gene calls are TRBV12-3 or TRBV12-4 and TRBJ2-1; 9 nucleotides align to TRBD1. V was clipped by 2 bases and J by 7 bases; unmatched bases: 6. The CDR3 is made up of 15 amino acids.

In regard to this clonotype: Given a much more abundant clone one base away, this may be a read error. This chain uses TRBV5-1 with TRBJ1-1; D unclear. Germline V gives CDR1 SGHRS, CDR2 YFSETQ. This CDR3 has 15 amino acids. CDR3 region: CASSLYPTENTEDFF. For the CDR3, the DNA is TGCGCCAGCAGCTTGTATCCCACAGAGAACACTGAAGATTTCTTT.

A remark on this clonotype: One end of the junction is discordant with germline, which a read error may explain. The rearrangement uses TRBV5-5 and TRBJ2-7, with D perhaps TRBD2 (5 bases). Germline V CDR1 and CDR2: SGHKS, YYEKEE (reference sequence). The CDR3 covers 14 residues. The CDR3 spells CASSFLAGAAERYF. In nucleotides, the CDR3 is TGTGCCAGCAGTTTTCTAGCAGGAGCAGCCGAGCGGTACTTC.

The CDR3 sequence is CSARDNRGGTEAFF. CDR3 nucleotide sequence: TGCAGTGCTAGAGATAACAGGGGTGGCACCGAAGCTTTCTTT. The rearrangement joins TRBV20-1 to TRBJ1-1, with TRBD1 matching over 7 bases. Per the germline V gene, CDR1 is DFQATT and CDR2 is SNEGSKA (reference sequence). The CDR3 extends over 14 amino acids. With V trimmed by 0 bases and J by 8 bases, 9 bases remained unmatched.